One sample yielded the 19 T cell receptor beta chains listed below, sequenced in a study of spatial heterogeneity in lung cancer. Time point in this sample: sample taken at primary tumor resection. Material for sequencing was whole RNA from tumor, nontumor lung or frozen PBMC, left unsorted. TCRdb re-called the 5' RACE reads through MiXCR, storing one row per CDR3 protein. This sample has approximately 90,000 distinct CDR3 sequences; approximately 8.5% occur once, and the top ten carry about 7%. Sequenced material: PBMCs, taken at surgery. Every receptor here comes from a male donor with early-stage non-small cell lung cancer.

CDR3 nucleotide sequence: TGTGCCAGCAGTTATGGAGTACTCGATTTAGTTCGGCAGTTCTTC. Translation gives CASSYGVLDLVRQFF. The genes are TRBV28 and TRBJ2-1; D is ambiguous. The CDR3 runs to 15 residues. Germline V lookup: CDR1 MDHEN, CDR2 SYDVKM. The ends were cut back, 4 bases at V and 12 bases at J, with 22 bases in the middle.

The chain links TRBV20-1 to TRBJ1-5; TRBD1 aligns across 9 bases. Germline CDR1 is DFQATT and CDR2 is SNEGSKA (reference sequence). This CDR3 region has 14 residues. The junction had 4 bases not matched to a gene; V was cut back by 3 bases and J by 4 bases. CDR3 residues: CSARTGGNNQPQHF. The CDR3 nucleotides read TGCAGTGCTAGGACAGGGGGAAATAATCAGCCCCAGCATTTT.

The chain combines TRBV19 with TRBJ1-6, with D hard to call. Germline values: CDR1 LNHDA, CDR2 SQIVND (reference sequence). This CDR3 spans 13 amino acids. V dropped 1 base and J dropped 8 bases, with 6 bases sitting between them. The CDR3 DNA reads as TGTGCCAGTAGTATAGGCGGCGATTCACCCCTCCACTTT. The encoded protein is CASSIGGDSPLHF.

This clonotype was recorded many times. The CDR3 protein is CSARDQGGRAIDTQYF. The CDR3 nucleotides read TGCAGTGCTAGAGATCAAGGTGGAAGGGCTATAGATACGCAGTATTTT. This chain links TRBV20-1 with TRBJ2-3, with unresolved D. V lost 0 bases, J lost 5 bases, and 18 bases lay in between. CDR1 DFQATT and CDR2 SNEGSKA come from the germline V gene (reference sequence). The CDR3 runs 16 residues.

The chain uses TRBV20-1 and TRBJ2-7; 7 nucleotides line up with TRBD1. This CDR3 spans 16 amino acids. CDR1 is DFQATT and CDR2 is SNEGSKA in the germline V gene (reference sequence). The V gene end was trimmed by 4 bases and the J gene end by 4 bases; junction bases not matched to a gene: 16. The CDR3 coding sequence is TGCAGTGCTACTACCGGGACAGTTAAAGGGGATTACGAGCAGTACTTC. It specifies CSATTGTVKGDYEQYF.

The genes are TRBV9 and TRBJ2-4; a possible D gene is TRBD2 (5 bases). Germline-derived CDR1 and CDR2 are SGDLS and YYNGEE. V lost 0 bases and J 6 bases, leaving 13 bases between the germline ends. This CDR3 contains 15 residues. DNA of the CDR3: TGTGCCAGCAGCGTAGGCGGTACGGGGATAAACATTCAGTACTTC. Its translation: CASSVGGTGINIQYF.

This clonotype was seen ten or more times. The chain joins TRBV19 to TRBJ1-1; unclear D gene. V dropped 2 bases and J dropped 1 base, with 11 bases sitting between them. This CDR3 has 15 residues. Germline CDR1 is LNHDA and CDR2 is SQIVND (reference sequence). CDR3 DNA: TGTGCCAGTAGTATACTGACAAGGCCGAACACTGAAGCTTTCTTT. This gives the protein CASSILTRPNTEAFF.

This clonotype was observed a few times. The rearrangement links TRBV9 to TRBJ1-2; D ambiguous. The length of the CDR3 is 14 residues. V shed 4 bases and J shed 2 bases, with 12 bases lying between them. Germline assignment: CDR1 SGDLS and CDR2 YYNGEE. The CDR3 spells CASSPLSVNYGYTF. CDR3 bases: TGTGCCAGCAGCCCACTCTCGGTCAACTATGGCTACACCTTC. Together with reference TRBV9 and TRBJ1-2, the CDR3 gives the full variable domain: DSGVTQTPKHLITATGQRVTLRCSPRSGDLSVYWYQQSLDQGLQFLIQYYNGEERAKGNILERFSAQQFPDLHSELNLSSLELGDSALYFCASSPLSVNYGYTFGSGTRLTVV.

This clonotype was detected many times. The V call is TRBV9, the J call TRBJ1-6; unclear D gene. V lost 0 bases and J 0 bases, leaving 10 bases between the germline ends. This CDR3 spans 17 amino acids. CDR1 and CDR2 from the germline V gene are SGDLS and YYNGEE. CDR3 protein: CASSVAAGSSYNSPLHF. The CDR3, as DNA: TGTGCCAGCAGCGTAGCCGCTGGGAGCTCCTATAATTCACCCCTCCACTTT.

The table lists this clonotype with a few counts. The V gene is TRBV12-3 or TRBV12-4, the J gene TRBJ2-2, with D unresolved. Trimming left V 7 bases short and J 1 base short, with 10 bases between. This CDR3 region has 14 residues. CDR3 coding DNA: TGTGCCAGCACCTTCCTGGTGAACACCGGGGAGCTGTTTTTT. It yields the protein CASTFLVNTGELFF.

This clonotype was counted at least ten times. V gene TRBV5-1 combines with J gene TRBJ2-7; D is unclear. This CDR3 region has 15 residues. CDR1 is SGHRS and CDR2 is YFSETQ in the germline V gene. V lost 0 bases and J lost 2, with 12 bases in between. The CDR3 loop is CASSLAAGGTYEQYF. In nucleotides, the CDR3 is TGCGCCAGCAGCTTGGCGGCAGGTGGTACCTACGAGCAGTACTTC.

This clonotype has a count of ten or more. The V call is TRBV10-3, the J call TRBJ1-1; 7 bases are shared with TRBD1. V lost 2 bases, J lost 7 bases, and 10 bases stayed unmatched. Germline CDR1 ENHRY, CDR2 SYGVKD. The CDR3 runs 15 residues. CDR3 DNA sequence: TGTGCCATCAGTGAGCGAAACAGGGGCCCCAGTGAAGCTTTCTTT. This encodes CAISERNRGPSEAFF.

The chain uses TRBV21-1 and TRBJ1-4. TRBV21-1 corresponds to a pseudogene. The CDR3 has 16 amino acids. The CDR3 nucleotides read TGTGCCAGCGCGAACCACGCGAGGTTAGGTGGAGAAAAACTGTTTTTT. The encoded protein is CASANHARLGGEKLFF.

This clonotype was observed a few times. The chain combines TRBV6-5 with TRBJ2-4; TRBD1 matches at 11 bases. V gave up 5 bases and J gave up 0 bases; unmatched junction bases: 9. In germline, CDR1 is MNHEY, CDR2 SVGAGI. CDR3 size: 18 residues. CDR3 sequence (DNA): TGTGCCAGCAGTCCCCGGGACAGGGGGTCTCTAGCCAAAAACATTCAGTACTTC. Encoded protein: CASSPRDRGSLAKNIQYF.

This clonotype has a count of ten or more. The rearrangement links TRBV30 to TRBJ2-3, with 10 bases aligning to TRBD2. The CDR3 totals 14 residues. The junction had 2 bases not matched to a gene; V was cut back by 0 bases and J by 5 bases. Germline CDR1 is GTSNPN and CDR2 is SVGIG (reference sequence). In DNA, the CDR3 is TGTGCCTGGAGTGTAGGACTAGCGGTAGATACGCAGTATTTT. Encoded protein: CAWSVGLAVDTQYF.

V is TRBV5-1 and J is TRBJ2-4; either TRBD1 or TRBD2 may fit D (7 bases each). CDR1 is SGHRS, CDR2 YFSETQ, per germline. The CDR3 runs to 17 residues. Trimming took off 4 bases at V and 0 bases at J, with 17 bases between the two ends. The CDR3, as DNA: TGCGCCAGCAGCCCCCCCGGGGGGACAGAAGCCAAAAACATTCAGTACTTC. It specifies CASSPPGGTEAKNIQYF.

Many counts were recorded for this clonotype. This rearrangement joins TRBV28 to TRBJ2-1; the D is unclear. Trimming removed 3 bases from V and 9 bases from J, with 12 bases in between. Germline V gene sequence: CDR1 MDHEN, CDR2 SYDVKM. The CDR3 loop spans 13 amino acids. CDR3 in amino acids: CASSFLSDGEQFF. The DNA of the CDR3 is TGTGCCAGCAGTTTCCTTTCCGACGGTGAGCAGTTCTTC.

This chain links TRBV20-1 with TRBJ1-1, with 10 bases that match TRBD1. The V gene's germline CDR1 is DFQATT and CDR2 SNEGSKA (reference sequence). The junction had 13 bases not matched to a gene; V was cut back by 6 bases and J by 9 bases. This CDR3 comprises 14 residues. The CDR3 here is CSAVPRTGGHKAFF. CDR3 sequence (DNA): TGCAGTGCCGTCCCCCGGACAGGGGGACATAAAGCTTTCTTT.

This chain uses TRBV20-1 with TRBJ2-1; 11 nucleotides align to TRBD2. The CDR3 has 13 residues. The germline gives CDR1 DFQATT, CDR2 SNEGSKA (reference sequence). The CDR3 reads CTPSGRQDNEQFF. DNA for the CDR3: TGCACCCCTAGCGGGAGGCAGGACAATGAGCAGTTCTTC.